This T cell receptor beta chain was documented in a study of PD-1 blockade in classical Hodgkin lymphoma. Time point denoted: newly diagnosed, previously untreated cHL patient sample. The CDR3 length is 11 residues. Per germline, CDR1 MNHNS and CDR2 SASEGT. Trimming removed 6 bases at V and 0 bases at J, with 3 bases between. TCRdb keeps only in-frame clones here, not all; method: immunoSEQ multiplex PCR. The table includes some 21,000 clones, around 94% detected once. The TCR sequence derives from a human donor with classical Hodgkin lymphoma. Sequenced: peripheral blood mononuclear cells (PBMCs). The genes are TRBV6-1 and TRBJ2-7; D call uncertain. CDR3 coding DNA: TGTGCCAGCAGGATCTCCTACGAGCAGTACTTC. Protein sequence: CASRISYEQYF.